This T cell receptor beta chain was sequenced during a study of T cells expressing NK-cell markers. The CDR3 is 17 residues long. Per germline, CDR1 SGHAT and CDR2 FQDESV (reference sequence). On this clonotype itself: Antigen: not known.

Study-wide points: Dominant NKG2C+ clonotypes in six donors made up 1.0-7.0% of CD8+ T cells.

TCRdb re-called the 5' RACE reads; every CDR3 protein appears as one record, without DNA. Recorded here are about 550,000 distinct CDR3 sequences; the top ten clones represent approximately 3.6%. The chain is built from TRBV11-1 and TRBJ2-1; TCRdb returns TRBD1, unconfirmable since there is no DNA. The sequencing input was blood T cells: a sorted CD56 or NKG2C T cell subset, CD4+ or CD8+ T cells, or bulk PBMC T cells (not recorded which). This sequence originates from a man between 18 and 29 years old in good health. CDR3 loop: CASSNPGSTSSYNEQFF.